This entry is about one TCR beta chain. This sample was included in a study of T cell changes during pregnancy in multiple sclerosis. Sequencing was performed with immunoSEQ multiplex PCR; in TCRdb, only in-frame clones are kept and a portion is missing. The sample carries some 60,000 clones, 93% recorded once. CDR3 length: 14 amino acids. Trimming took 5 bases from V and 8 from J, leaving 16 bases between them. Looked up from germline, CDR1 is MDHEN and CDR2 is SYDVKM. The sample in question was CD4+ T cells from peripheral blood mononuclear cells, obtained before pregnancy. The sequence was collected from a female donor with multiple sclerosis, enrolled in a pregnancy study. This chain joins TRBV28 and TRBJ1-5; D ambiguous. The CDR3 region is CASSAPGLREPQHF. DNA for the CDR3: TGTGCCAGCAGTGCCCCCGGACTGAGGGAGCCCCAGCATTTT.